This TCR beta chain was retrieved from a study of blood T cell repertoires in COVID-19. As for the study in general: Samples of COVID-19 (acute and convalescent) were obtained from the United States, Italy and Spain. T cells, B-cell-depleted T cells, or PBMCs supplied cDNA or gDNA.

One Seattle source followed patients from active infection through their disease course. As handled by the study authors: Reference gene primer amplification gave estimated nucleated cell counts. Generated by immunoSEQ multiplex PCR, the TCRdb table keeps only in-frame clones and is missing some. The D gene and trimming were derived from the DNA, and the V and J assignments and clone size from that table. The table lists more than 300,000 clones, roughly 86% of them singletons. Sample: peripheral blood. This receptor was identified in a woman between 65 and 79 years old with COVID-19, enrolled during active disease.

CDR3 loop: CAISALRDEQFF. CDR3 in DNA: TGTGCCATCAGTGCCCTACGGGATGAGCAGTTCTTC. This chain connects TRBV10-3 to TRBJ2-1, with unresolved D. The V and J ends lost 4 bases and 8 bases respectively, with 9 bases between them. In germline, CDR1 is ENHRY, CDR2 SYGVKD. This CDR3 is built from 12 residues.